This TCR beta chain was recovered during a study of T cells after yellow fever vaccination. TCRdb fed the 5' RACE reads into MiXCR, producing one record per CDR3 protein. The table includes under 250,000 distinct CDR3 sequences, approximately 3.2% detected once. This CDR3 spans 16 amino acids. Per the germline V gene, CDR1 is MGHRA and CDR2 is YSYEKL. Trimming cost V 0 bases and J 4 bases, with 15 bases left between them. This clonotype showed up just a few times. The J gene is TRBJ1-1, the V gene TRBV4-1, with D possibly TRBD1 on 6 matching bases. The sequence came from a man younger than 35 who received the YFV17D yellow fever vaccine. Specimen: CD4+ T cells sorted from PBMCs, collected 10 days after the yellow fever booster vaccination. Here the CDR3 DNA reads TGCGCCAGCAGCCAAGATCCTGGTATCAGGGGCACTGAAGCTTTCTTT. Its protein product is CASSQDPGIRGTEAFF.